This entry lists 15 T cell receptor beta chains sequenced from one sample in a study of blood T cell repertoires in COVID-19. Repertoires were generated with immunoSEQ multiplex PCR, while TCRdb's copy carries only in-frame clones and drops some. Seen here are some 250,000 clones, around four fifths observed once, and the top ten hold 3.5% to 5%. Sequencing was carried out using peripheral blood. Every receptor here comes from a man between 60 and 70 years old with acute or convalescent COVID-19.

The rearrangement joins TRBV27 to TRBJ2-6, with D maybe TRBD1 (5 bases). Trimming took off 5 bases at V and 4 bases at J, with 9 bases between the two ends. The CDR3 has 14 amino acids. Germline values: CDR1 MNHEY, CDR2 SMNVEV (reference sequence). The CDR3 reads CASSEDSGANVLTF. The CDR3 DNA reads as TGTGCCAGCAGTGAAGACAGCGGGGCCAACGTCCTGACTTTC.

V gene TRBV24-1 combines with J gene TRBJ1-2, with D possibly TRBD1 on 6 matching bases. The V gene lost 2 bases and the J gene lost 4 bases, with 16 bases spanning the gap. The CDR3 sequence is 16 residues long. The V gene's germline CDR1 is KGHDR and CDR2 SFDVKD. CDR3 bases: TGTGCCACCAGTGATTCCCACACAGGGTTCGGCTATGGCTACACCTTC. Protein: CATSDSHTGFGYGYTF.

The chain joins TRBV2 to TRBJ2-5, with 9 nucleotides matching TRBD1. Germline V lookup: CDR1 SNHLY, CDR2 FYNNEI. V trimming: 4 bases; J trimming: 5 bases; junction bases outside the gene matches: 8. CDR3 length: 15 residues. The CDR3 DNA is TGTGCCAGCAGTGGAACAGGGGGCCCGGTGGAGACCCAGTACTTC. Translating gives CASSGTGGPVETQYF.

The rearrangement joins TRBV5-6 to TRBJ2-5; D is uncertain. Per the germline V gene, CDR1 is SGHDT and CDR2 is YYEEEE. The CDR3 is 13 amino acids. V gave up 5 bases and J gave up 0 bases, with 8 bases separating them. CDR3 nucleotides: TGTGCCAGCAGACTCGAGAACCAAGAGACCCAGTACTTC. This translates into CASRLENQETQYF. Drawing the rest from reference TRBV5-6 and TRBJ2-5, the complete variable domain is DAGVTQSPTHLIKTRGQQVTLRCSPKSGHDTVSWYQQALGQGPQFIFQYYEEEERQRGNFPDRFSGHQFPNYSSELNVNALLLGDSALYLCASRLENQETQYFGPGTRLLVL.

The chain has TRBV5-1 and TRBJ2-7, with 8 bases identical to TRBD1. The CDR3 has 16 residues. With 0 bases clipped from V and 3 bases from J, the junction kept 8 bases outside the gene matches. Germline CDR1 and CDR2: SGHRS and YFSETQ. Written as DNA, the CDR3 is TGCGCCAGCAGCTTGGACTCGACCGGGACAGGCTACGAGCAGTACTTC. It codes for CASSLDSTGTGYEQYF.

This CDR3 is CASSPRSFGNNSPLHF. The CDR3 bases are TGCGCCAGCAGCCCCCGGAGCTTTGGCAATAATTCACCCCTCCACTTT. The chain links TRBV5-1 to TRBJ1-6, with D hard to call. The CDR3 extends over 16 amino acids. CDR1 and CDR2 (germline): SGHRS, YFSETQ. V lost 4 bases and J 5 bases, leaving 16 bases between the germline ends.

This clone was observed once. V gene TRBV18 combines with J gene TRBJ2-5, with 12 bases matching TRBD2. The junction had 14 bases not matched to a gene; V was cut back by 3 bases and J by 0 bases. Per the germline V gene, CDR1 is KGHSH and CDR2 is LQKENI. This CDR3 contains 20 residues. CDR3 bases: TGTGCCAGCTCACCCGAACATGAACTAGCGGGAGGAATATACCAAGAGACCCAGTACTTC. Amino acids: CASSPEHELAGGIYQETQYF.

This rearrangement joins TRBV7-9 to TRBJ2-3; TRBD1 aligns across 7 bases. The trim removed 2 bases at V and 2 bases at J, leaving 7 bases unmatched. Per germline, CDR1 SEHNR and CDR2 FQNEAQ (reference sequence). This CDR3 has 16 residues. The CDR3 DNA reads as TGTGCCAGCAGCTTACTTCCGGGACAGACCACAGATACGCAGTATTTT. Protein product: CASSLLPGQTTDTQYF.

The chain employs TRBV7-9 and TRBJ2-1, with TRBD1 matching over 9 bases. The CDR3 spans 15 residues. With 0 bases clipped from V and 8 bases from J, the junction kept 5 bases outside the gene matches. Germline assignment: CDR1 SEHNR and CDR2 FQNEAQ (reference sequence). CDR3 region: CASSLAGTGNYEQFF. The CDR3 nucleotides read TGTGCCAGCAGCTTAGCCGGGACAGGGAACTATGAGCAGTTCTTC.

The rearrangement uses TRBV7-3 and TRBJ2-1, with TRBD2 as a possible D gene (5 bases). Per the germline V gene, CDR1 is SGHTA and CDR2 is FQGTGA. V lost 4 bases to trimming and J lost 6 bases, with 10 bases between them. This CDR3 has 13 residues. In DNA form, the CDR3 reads TGTGCCAGCAGCTACGGACTTCGCAATGAGCAGTTCTTC. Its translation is CASSYGLRNEQFF.

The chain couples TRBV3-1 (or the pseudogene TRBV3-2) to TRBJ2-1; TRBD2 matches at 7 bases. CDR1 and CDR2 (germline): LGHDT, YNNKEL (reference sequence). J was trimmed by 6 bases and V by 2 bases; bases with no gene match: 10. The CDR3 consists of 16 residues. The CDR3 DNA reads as TGTGCCAGCAGCCAATACGGGGGGTCCCTCGGCAATGAGCAGTTCTTC. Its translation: CASSQYGGSLGNEQFF.

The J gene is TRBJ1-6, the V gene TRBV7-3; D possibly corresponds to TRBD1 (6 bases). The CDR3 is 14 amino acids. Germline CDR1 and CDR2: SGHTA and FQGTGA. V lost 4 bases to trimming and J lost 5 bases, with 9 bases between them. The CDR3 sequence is CASSSGGNNSPLHF. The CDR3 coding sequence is TGTGCCAGCAGCTCGGGGGGCAATAATTCACCCCTCCACTTT.

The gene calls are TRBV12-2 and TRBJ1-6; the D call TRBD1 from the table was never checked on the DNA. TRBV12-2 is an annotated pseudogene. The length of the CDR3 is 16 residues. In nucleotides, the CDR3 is TGTGCAAGTCGCTTAACCCGGACAGGGAGCAATTCACCCCTCCACTTT. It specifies CASRLTRTGSNSPLHF.

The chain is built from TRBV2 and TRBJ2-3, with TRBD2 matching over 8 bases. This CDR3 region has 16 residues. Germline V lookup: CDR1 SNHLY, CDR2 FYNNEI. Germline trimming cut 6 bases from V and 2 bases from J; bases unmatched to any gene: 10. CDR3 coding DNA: TGTGCCAGCAGCCCCAGAGCGGGGGCGATCACAGATACGCAGTATTTT. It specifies CASSPRAGAITDTQYF. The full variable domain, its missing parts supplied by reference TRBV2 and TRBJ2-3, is EPEVTQTPSHQVTQMGQEVILRCVPISNHLYFYWYRQILGQKVEFLVSFYNNEISEKSEIFDDQFSVERPDGSNFTLKIRSTKLEDSAMYFCASSPRAGAITDTQYFGPGTRLTVL.

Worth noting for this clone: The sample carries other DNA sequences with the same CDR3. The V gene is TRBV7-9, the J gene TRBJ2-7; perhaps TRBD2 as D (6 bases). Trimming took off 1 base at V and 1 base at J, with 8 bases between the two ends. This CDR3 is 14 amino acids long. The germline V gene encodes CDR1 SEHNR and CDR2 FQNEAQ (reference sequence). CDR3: CASSLGGGSYEQYF. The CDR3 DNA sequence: TGTGCCAGCAGCTTAGGTGGGGGGTCCTACGAGCAGTACTTC.